A selection of T cell receptor beta chains follows, all from one sample in a study of cytomegalovirus exposure and HLA in healthy donors. Clones were read by immunoSEQ multiplex PCR, and TCRdb kept only the in-frame ones, dropping some. The repertoire consists of around 130,000 clones, with roughly four fifths occurring once and the leading ten covering about 1.8%. Sequencing was carried out using PBMCs. The receptors here all came from a man aged 35-49 years in good health and CMV-seronegative. Both conserved end residues are part of each CDR3. A D gene is named only where the DNA matches it firmly. Expanded clones are given a class, and other clones once, few, many or no size at all.

clone size	D gene	V gene	J gene	CDR3 DNA	CDR3 protein
-	TRBD2	TRBV7-8	TRBJ2-2	TGTGCCAGCAGCTTAGCGGCTAGCGGGGTCGGGGAGCTGTTTTTT	CASSLAASGVGELFF
-	-	TRBV4-1	TRBJ2-7	TGCGCCAGCAGCCAAGCGGCAGCTGGGAGCTCCTACGAGCAGTACTTC	CASSQAAAGSSYEQYF
-	TRBD1	TRBV27	TRBJ2-7	TGTGCCAGCAGTTTCATACCGGGACAGGGAGAAAGACAGCAGTACTTC	CASSFIPGQGERQQYF
-	-	TRBV10-2	TRBJ1-5	TGCGCCAGCAGTGCCCAGAGCGGTAGCAATCAGCCCCAGCATTTT	CASSAQSGSNQPQHF
-	-	TRBV27	TRBJ1-5	TGTGCCAGCAGTCTCAGCGGTGCCAATCAGCCCCAGCATTTT	CASSLSGANQPQHF
few	-	TRBV29-1	TRBJ1-2	TGCAGCGTTTGGGGAGAGAACTATGGCTACACCTTC	CSVWGENYGYTF
once	-	TRBV6-1	TRBJ1-2	TGTGCCAGCAGTGCTACCGGGACATGGGGCTACACCTTC	CASSATGTWGYTF
-	TRBD1	TRBV5-6	TRBJ2-3	TGTGCCAGCAGGGGGGGGACAGGGGTGGCAGATACGCAGTATTTT	CASRGGTGVADTQYF
-	-	TRBV2	TRBJ1-3	TGTGCCAGCAGTGATATATTTGGGGACAACGCTGGAAACACCATATATTTT	CASSDIFGDNAGNTIYF
few	-	TRBV5-1	TRBJ1-1	TGCGCCAGCAGCGTCAAGCCTAACACTGAAGCTTTCTTT	CASSVKPNTEAFF
few	-	TRBV7-7	TRBJ2-1	TGTGCCAGCAGCTTAGATTCGTACAATGAGCAGTTCTTC	CASSLDSYNEQFF
once	TRBD1	TRBV19	TRBJ1-2	TGTGCCAGTAGTATAGGCTGGGGACAGAGCAATGGCTACACCTTC	CASSIGWGQSNGYTF
-	TRBD1	TRBV28	TRBJ2-3	TGTGCCAGCATGACAGGGGGGAGCACAGATACGCAGTATTTT	CASMTGGSTDTQYF
-	TRBD2	TRBV5-4	TRBJ2-7	TGTGCCAGCAGCCCGATCCAACTAGCGGGAGGCGGTCGGAAAGAGCAGTACTTC	CASSPIQLAGGGRKEQYF
-	TRBD1	TRBV6-1	TRBJ1-1	TGTGCCAGCAGTGAGGTCTTGGACAGGACAATTCTCTTT	CASSEVLDRTILF
-	-	TRBV18	TRBJ1-2	TGTGCCAGCTCCCCCCCCTCGACACCAAACTATGGCTACACCTTC	CASSPPSTPNYGYTF
-	TRBD1	TRBV12-5	TRBJ2-5	TGTGCTAGTGGCTACGTTGACAGGGGCAAAGAGACCCAGTACTTC	CASGYVDRGKETQYF
-	TRBD1	TRBV30	TRBJ2-6	TGTGCCTGGAGACGGGACAGGGCGTCCTCTGGGGCCAACGTCCTGACTTTC	CAWRRDRASSGANVLTF
-	-	TRBV6-6	TRBJ2-1	TGTGCCAGCAGTTACTTCCCCGATGAGCAGTTCTTC	CASSYFPDEQFF
few	TRBD2	TRBV6-5	TRBJ2-1	TGTGCCAGCAGTTCGGGACTAGCATCGAATGAGCAGTTCTTC	CASSSGLASNEQFF
-	TRBD2	TRBV10-1	TRBJ2-7	TGCGCCAGCAGTGGGACTAGCGGACCCTACGAGCAGTACTTC	CASSGTSGPYEQYF
few	TRBD2	TRBV7-2	TRBJ2-4	TGTGCCAGCAGCTTAGAGCTAGCGGGAGCATGGGCCAAAAACATTCAGTACTTC	CASSLELAGAWAKNIQYF
few	-	TRBV28	TRBJ2-6	TGTGCCAGCAGCATTGGCGGGGCCAACGGCCTGACTTTC	CASSIGGANGLTF
-	-	TRBV7-9	TRBJ2-1	TGTGCCAGCAGCTCCACCCTATCAAATGAGCAGTTCTTC	CASSSTLSNEQFF
-	-	TRBV6-5	TRBJ2-5	TGTGCCAGCGCTGACATACAAGAGACCCAGTACTTC	CASADIQETQYF
-	TRBD1	TRBV5-8	TRBJ1-1	TGTGCCAGCAGCCCGGGGGACAGGGGGCGTTACGTGCCGGCTTTCTTT	CASSPGDRGRYVPAFF
-	-	TRBV5-6	TRBJ1-2	TGTGCCAGCAGCTTGGGTCAGGGGAGTCTCCTCTTC	CASSLGQGSLLF
-	-	TRBV28	TRBJ1-4	TGTGCCAGCAGTTTAGGCGGGGCAACTAATGAAAAACTGTTTTTT	CASSLGGATNEKLFF
-	-	TRBV27	TRBJ2-7	TGTGCCAGCACTTCGACAGGTAACTACGAGCAGTACTTC	CASTSTGNYEQYF
-	-	TRBV28	TRBJ1-2	TGTGCCAGCAGTTTGGGTGTCAGGACAGCGGGGAGCTACACCTTC	CASSLGVRTAGSYTF
once	-	TRBV15	TRBJ1-5	TGTGCCACCAGCAGAGATAAGGGGGATCAGCCCCAGCATTTT	CATSRDKGDQPQHF
-	-	TRBV30	TRBJ2-3	TGTGCCTGGGAGGGGACTGGCGGAGATACGCAGTATTTT	CAWEGTGGDTQYF